This TCR beta chain was recovered during a study of blood T cell repertoires in COVID-19. Looking at the study overall: Sample material is recorded as cDNA or gDNA derived from T cells, B-cell-depleted T cells, or PBMCs.

CDR1 is SGDLS and CDR2 is YYNGEE in the germline V gene. Trimming took 3 bases from V and 4 from J, leaving 10 bases between them. CDR3 size: 13 residues. Profiled with immunoSEQ multiplex PCR; TCRdb holds only in-frame clones, not every one. There are about 70,000 clones in the sample; roughly 86% occur only once, and 3.5% to 5% lies in the top ten. The J gene is TRBJ1-2, the V gene TRBV9; a possible D gene is TRBD1 (5 bases). Sequencing used peripheral blood. The sequence was collected from a man aged 65 to 79 with active COVID-19. CDR3 sequence (DNA): TGTGCCAGCAGCGGCCTTGGGGCCTATGGCTACACCTTC. This sequence encodes CASSGLGAYGYTF.